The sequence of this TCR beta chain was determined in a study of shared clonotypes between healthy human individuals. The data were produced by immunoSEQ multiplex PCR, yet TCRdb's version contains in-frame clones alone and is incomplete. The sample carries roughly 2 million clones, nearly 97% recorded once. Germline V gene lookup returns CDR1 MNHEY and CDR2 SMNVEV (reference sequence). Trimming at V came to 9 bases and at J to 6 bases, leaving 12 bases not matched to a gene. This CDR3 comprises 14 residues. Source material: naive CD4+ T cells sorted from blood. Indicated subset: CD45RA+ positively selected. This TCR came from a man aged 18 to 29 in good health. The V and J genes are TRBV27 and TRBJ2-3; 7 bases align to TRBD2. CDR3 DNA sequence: TGTGCCAGTCTCCGGGAGGCCCCGTCGGATACGCAGTATTTT. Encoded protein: CASLREAPSDTQYF.